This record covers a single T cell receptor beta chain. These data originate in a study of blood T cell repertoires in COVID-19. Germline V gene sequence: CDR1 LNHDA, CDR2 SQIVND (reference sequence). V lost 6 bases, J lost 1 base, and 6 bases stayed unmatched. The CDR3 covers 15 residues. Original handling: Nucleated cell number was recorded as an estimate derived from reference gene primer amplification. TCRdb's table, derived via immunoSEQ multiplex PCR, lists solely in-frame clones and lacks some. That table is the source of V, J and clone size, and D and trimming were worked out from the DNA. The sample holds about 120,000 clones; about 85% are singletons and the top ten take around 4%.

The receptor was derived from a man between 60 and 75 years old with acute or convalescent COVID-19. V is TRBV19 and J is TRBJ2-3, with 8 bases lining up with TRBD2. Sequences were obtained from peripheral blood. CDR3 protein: CASSSGGAGTDTQYF. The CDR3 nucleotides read TGTGCCAGTAGCTCCGGGGGGGCCGGCACAGATACGCAGTATTTT.